The 25 T cell receptor beta chains below come from one sample, sequenced in a study of shared clonotypes between healthy human individuals. In the naive CD8 group, cells lacked CD45RO and were positively selected for CCR7, so terminally differentiated effector memory CD45RA+ cells were left out. Clones were read by immunoSEQ multiplex PCR, and TCRdb kept only the in-frame ones, dropping some. The sample consists of 1.5 million to 2.5 million clones, about 95% of them appearing once. The sample taken for sequencing was naive CD8+ T cells sorted from blood. The receptors here all came from a man aged 18 to 30 in good health.

A remark on this clone: Additional DNA sequences in this sample encode the identical CDR3. The chain carries TRBV27 and TRBJ2-1, with unresolved D. Deletions cut 6 bases from V and 7 bases from J, with 4 bases between. Germline CDR1 and CDR2: MNHEY and SMNVEV (reference sequence). This CDR3 contains 10 residues. The CDR3: CASRGNEQFF. The CDR3 DNA follows: TGTGCCAGCAGGGGTAATGAGCAGTTCTTC.

The chain links TRBV7-9 to TRBJ2-1; weak D call: TRBD2 (5 bases). Germline-derived CDR1 and CDR2 are SEHNR and FQNEAQ (reference sequence). V was trimmed by 4 bases and J by 4 bases, leaving 11 bases between them. This CDR3 region has 14 residues. The CDR3 spells CASSSAGIYNEQFF. For the CDR3, the DNA is TGTGCCAGCAGCTCCGCCGGGATATACAATGAGCAGTTCTTC.

CDR3 sequence reads: CASSYSNYQETQYF. The CDR3 coding sequence is TGTGCCAGCAGTTACTCGAACTATCAAGAGACCCAGTACTTC. V and J are TRBV6-5 and TRBJ2-5; D not resolved. CDR3 length: 14 residues. Germline loops: CDR1 MNHEY, CDR2 SVGAGI. Trimming stripped 0 bases from V and 2 bases from J, with 7 bases between.

This chain joins TRBV5-6 and TRBJ1-2; D is undetermined. The V end was cut by 4 bases, the J end by 3 bases, with 16 bases between. This CDR3 comprises 15 residues. Germline V gene lookup returns CDR1 SGHDT and CDR2 YYEEEE. The CDR3 nucleotides are TGTGCCAGCAGCAACTTAGGGTCTAAAGACTATGGCTACACCTTC. It translates to CASSNLGSKDYGYTF.

The V call is TRBV4-1, the J call TRBJ2-3; 9 bases map to TRBD2. The V segment lost 1 base and the J segment 0 bases; nucleotides outside the gene matches: 5. This CDR3 contains 17 residues. Germline V gene data show CDR1 as MGHRA and CDR2 as YSYEKL. In nucleotides, the CDR3 is TGCGCCAGCAGCCAAGTCGGACTAGCGCCTAGCACAGATACGCAGTATTTT. Its protein product is CASSQVGLAPSTDTQYF.

The CDR3 coding sequence is TGTGCCAGCAGCTTACTAGCAAGCGGGGAGCTGTTTTTT. Its translation: CASSLLASGELFF. This chain joins TRBV5-5 and TRBJ2-2; D possibly corresponds to TRBD2 (6 bases). Trimming took 2 bases from V and 7 from J, leaving 9 bases between them. Germline lookup yields CDR1 SGHKS and CDR2 YYEKEE (reference sequence). This CDR3 comprises 13 residues.

J is TRBJ1-6 and V is TRBV15; D is undetermined. The ends were cut back, 3 bases at V and 4 bases at J, with 4 bases in the middle. CDR1 is LNHNV and CDR2 is YYDKDF in the germline V gene (reference sequence). This CDR3 region has 13 residues. In DNA form, the CDR3 reads TGTGCCACCAGCAGGGGTTATAATTCACCCCTCCACTTT. Its protein product is CATSRGYNSPLHF.

V is TRBV6-5 and J is TRBJ2-7; D is perhaps TRBD1 or TRBD2 (5 bases each). This CDR3 contains 14 residues. Germline assignment: CDR1 MNHEY and CDR2 SVGAGI. V lost 4 bases and J 2 bases, leaving 12 bases between the germline ends. The CDR3 loop reads CASSSGPAPYEQYF. The CDR3, as DNA: TGTGCCAGCAGTTCGGGACCCGCTCCCTACGAGCAGTACTTC.

This chain connects TRBV6-6 to TRBJ2-2; D might be TRBD1 (5 bases). Per the germline V gene, CDR1 is MNHNY and CDR2 is SVGAGI (reference sequence). This CDR3 spans 15 amino acids. Trimming cost V 4 bases and J 1 base, with 10 bases left between them. Here the CDR3 DNA reads TGTGCCAGCAGTTTCCCGACAGAGAACACCGGGGAGCTGTTTTTT. It encodes CASSFPTENTGELFF.

The V gene is TRBV6-1, the J gene TRBJ1-3; D call uncertain. Trimming removed 4 bases at V and 0 bases at J, with 10 bases between. CDR1 is MNHNS, CDR2 SASEGT, per germline. The CDR3 loop spans 15 amino acids. The chain's CDR3 is CASSVMIDSGNTIYF. CDR3 coding DNA: TGTGCCAGCAGTGTGATGATCGACTCTGGAAACACCATATATTTT.

For the CDR3, the DNA is TGTGCCAGCTTAGCGGGAGTCGACACCGGGGAGCTGTTTTTT. It yields the protein CASLAGVDTGELFF. J is TRBJ2-2 and V is TRBV9, with 9 bases fitting TRBD2. The J segment lost 3 bases and the V segment lost 7 bases, leaving 4 bases of the junction unmatched. CDR3 length: 14 residues. Germline loops: CDR1 SGDLS, CDR2 YYNGEE.

The table lists this clone with a few counts. The CDR3: CASSLDAGFGNTIYF. As DNA, the CDR3 is TGCGCCAGCAGCTTGGACGCAGGCTTTGGAAACACCATATATTTT. The chain has TRBV4-1 and TRBJ1-3; D gene unclear. The V end was cut by 5 bases, the J end by 3 bases, with 14 bases between. The CDR3 covers 15 residues. Germline CDR1 MGHRA, CDR2 YSYEKL.

This rearrangement joins TRBV27 to TRBJ2-1; 8 bases are shared with TRBD2. This CDR3 has 16 amino acids. V was clipped by 2 bases and J by 6 bases; unmatched bases: 9. The germline gives CDR1 MNHEY, CDR2 SMNVEV (reference sequence). Written as DNA, the CDR3 is TGTGCCAGCAGTTTACTGGGAGTAGCGGGACTCAATGAGCAGTTCTTC. The encoded protein is CASSLLGVAGLNEQFF.

The chain joins TRBV27 to TRBJ2-1; D is possibly TRBD2 (6 bases). The ends were cut back, 5 bases at V and 5 bases at J, with 16 bases in the middle. The CDR3 spans 15 residues. Germline assignment: CDR1 MNHEY and CDR2 SMNVEV (reference sequence). CDR3 residues: CASSPTQGGDNEQFF. Here the CDR3 DNA reads TGTGCCAGCAGTCCCACCCAGGGAGGTGACAATGAGCAGTTCTTC.

This clone was seen once. The chain's CDR3 is CASSFGLGGGGYTF. The CDR3 DNA reads TGTGCCAGCAGCTTCGGGCTGGGGGGCGGTGGCTACACCTTC. The chain employs TRBV5-6 and TRBJ1-2, with D maybe TRBD1 (6 bases). Trimming shortened V by 2 bases and J by 7 bases, and 15 bases separated the two germline ends. The V gene's germline CDR1 is SGHDT and CDR2 YYEEEE. This CDR3 spans 14 amino acids.

The rearrangement uses TRBV20-1 and TRBJ1-1; D is undetermined. There are 11 residues in the CDR3. V gave up 3 bases and J gave up 7 bases, with 9 bases separating them. The germline V gene encodes CDR1 DFQATT and CDR2 SNEGSKA (reference sequence). CDR3 loop: CSARVGIEAFF. DNA of the CDR3: TGCAGTGCTAGGGTGGGAATTGAAGCTTTCTTT.

This clone was recorded only once. This chain joins TRBV13 and TRBJ1-1; no definite D call. CDR3 size: 14 residues. CDR1 and CDR2 from the germline V gene are PRHDT and FYEKMQ (reference sequence). V gave up 3 bases and J gave up 4 bases, with 12 bases separating them. This CDR3 is CASSFSPLGTEAFF. CDR3 nucleotides: TGTGCCAGCAGCTTCTCCCCGCTTGGCACTGAAGCTTTCTTT.

The chain recombines TRBV6-5 with TRBJ2-7; 8 bases are a match to TRBD2. The CDR3 spans 14 residues. V was clipped by 2 bases and J by 4 bases; unmatched bases: 4. The germline gives CDR1 MNHEY, CDR2 SVGAGI. CDR3 loop: CASSYVAGGYEQYF. In DNA, the CDR3 is TGTGCCAGCAGTTACGTTGCGGGAGGATACGAGCAGTACTTC.

V usage is TRBV7-9 and J usage is TRBJ2-1; 7 bases agree with TRBD2. Germline lookup yields CDR1 SEHNR and CDR2 FQNEAQ (reference sequence). The CDR3 has 15 amino acids. The V segment lost 1 base and the J segment 4 bases; nucleotides outside the gene matches: 4. The CDR3 region is CASSLEGSGYNEQFF. CDR3 bases: TGTGCCAGCAGCTTAGAGGGTAGCGGGTACAATGAGCAGTTCTTC.

The chain recombines TRBV4-3 with TRBJ2-2; no firm D call. This CDR3 is 14 amino acids long. V gave up 4 bases and J gave up 3 bases, with 9 bases separating them. CDR1 is LGHNA and CDR2 is YSLEER in the germline V gene. The CDR3 nucleotides are TGCGCCAGCAGCCGACTGACCGACACCGGGGAGCTGTTTTTT. Translation: CASSRLTDTGELFF.

A word on this clone: Other DNA sequences within the sample encode an identical CDR3. The chain is built from TRBV11-2 and TRBJ2-7; unclear D gene. The CDR3 totals 13 residues. Germline values: CDR1 SGHAT, CDR2 FQNNGV. Trimming removed 1 base from V and 3 bases from J, with 7 bases in between. The CDR3 bases are TGTGCCAGCAGCTTAGGGCCGCTCTACGAGCAGTACTTC. Translated, it gives CASSLGPLYEQYF.

This rearrangement joins TRBV6-1 to TRBJ1-1, with D possibly being TRBD1 (5 bases). CDR3 size: 15 residues. From germline, CDR1 is MNHNS and CDR2 SASEGT. The ends were cut back, 3 bases at V and 1 base at J, with 12 bases in the middle. For the CDR3, the DNA is TGTGCCAGCAGTGATGGGGATGGGGCGAACACTGAAGCTTTCTTT. Its translation is CASSDGDGANTEAFF.

This chain joins TRBV6-5 and TRBJ2-7; weak D call: TRBD1 (6 bases). With 6 bases removed from V and 2 bases from J, the gap between germline ends came to 14 bases. The CDR3 consists of 14 residues. Germline V gene sequence: CDR1 MNHEY, CDR2 SVGAGI. CDR3 sequence: CASSREQGAYEQYF. DNA for the CDR3: TGTGCCAGCAGCCGAGAACAGGGCGCCTACGAGCAGTACTTC.

The rearrangement links TRBV5-6 to TRBJ2-7, with 7 positions matching TRBD2. This CDR3 is 14 amino acids long. Germline CDR1 and CDR2: SGHDT and YYEEEE. V lost 0 bases to trimming and J lost 5 bases; unmatched junction nucleotides: 5. CDR3 sequence: CASSLGLAAHEQYF. The CDR3 DNA follows: TGTGCCAGCAGCTTGGGACTAGCCGCCCACGAGCAGTACTTC.

V gene TRBV19 combines with J gene TRBJ2-1; tentative D call: TRBD1 (5 bases). The germline V gene has CDR1 LNHDA and CDR2 SQIVND (reference sequence). The CDR3 has 12 amino acids. V was pared by 6 bases and J by 8 bases, with 11 bases between. The CDR3 bases are TGTGCCAGTAGGTCAGGGATCCATGAGCAGTTCTTC. This translates into CASRSGIHEQFF. Together with reference TRBV19 and TRBJ2-1, the CDR3 gives the full variable domain: DGGITQSPKYLFRKEGQNVTLSCEQNLNHDAMYWYRQDPGQGLRLIYYSQIVNDFQKGDIAEGYSVSREKKESFPLTVTSAQKNPTAFYLCASRSGIHEQFFGPGTRLTVL.